This is a list of T cell receptor beta chains from one sample in a study of CXCR3-negative and CXCR3-positive naive CD8 T cells. For each CDR3 protein, TCRdb gives one entry from its re-call of the 5' RACE reads, without DNA. The listing records about 6,000 distinct CDR3 sequences. Sequenced material: naive CXCR3+ CD8+ T cells from blood. Receptors originate from a human donor in good health. Some clones in this sample may be carry-over from other donors' samples. Both conserved end residues are part of each CDR3. Each record gives: CDR3 protein, CDR3 length, J gene, V gene, clone size. Only some rows state a clone size, as once, few, many or a class for expanded clones.

CASRPTGIYEQYF,13,TRBJ2-7,TRBV12-3/TRBV12-4,NA
CSVFPGSEAKAFF,13,TRBJ1-1,TRBV29-1,NA
CAIRGTSGTTDTQYF,15,TRBJ2-3,TRBV10-3,NA
CSVEVSWGETQYF,13,TRBJ2-5,TRBV29-1,medium-sized
CASSFTGQGIGGYTF,15,TRBJ1-2,TRBV7-9,medium-sized
CASSHRAMNTEAFF,14,TRBJ1-1,TRBV13,medium-sized
CASSPGQGIWGYTF,14,TRBJ1-2,TRBV18,medium-sized
CASSSTGPHGYTF,13,TRBJ1-2,TRBV6-6,NA
CSAGAENTGELFF,13,TRBJ2-2,TRBV29-1,NA
CASSFTLGNTEAFF,14,TRBJ1-1,TRBV12-3/TRBV12-4,medium-sized
CSARVARDTQYF,12,TRBJ2-3,TRBV20-1,NA
CSARDPTEAFF,11,TRBJ1-1,TRBV20-1,medium-sized
CASSLVGNEQFF,12,TRBJ2-1,TRBV7-7,medium-sized
CASSIAGSWRTEAFF,15,TRBJ1-1,TRBV19,NA
CSAYGTSLNEQFF,13,TRBJ2-1,TRBV29-1,NA